Listed here is a single T cell receptor (beta chain). Participants spanned ages roughly 18 to 95 years and resided in roughly 26 US areas. The entry originates in a study of blood T cell repertoires in COVID-19. Study details: Sources were T cells, B-cell-depleted T cells, or PBMCs; the material itself was cDNA or gDNA.

The assay was immunoSEQ multiplex PCR, and TCRdb's table has in-frame clones only and misses some. The sample lists 400,000 to 550,000 clones; 70% to 90% were seen once. The receptor's source is a woman aged 18-30 years with acute COVID-19. Material for sequencing was PBMCs or T cells enriched from blood (not recorded which).

CDR3 loop: CASSSGQGFQETQYF. DNA of the CDR3: TGTGCCAGCAGCTCCGGTCAGGGTTTTCAAGAGACCCAGTACTTC. V and J are TRBV7-6 and TRBJ2-5, with D tentatively TRBD1 (5 bases). This CDR3 has 15 residues. Trimming stripped 4 bases from V and 2 bases from J, with 14 bases between. Germline-derived CDR1 and CDR2 are SGHVS and FNYEAQ.